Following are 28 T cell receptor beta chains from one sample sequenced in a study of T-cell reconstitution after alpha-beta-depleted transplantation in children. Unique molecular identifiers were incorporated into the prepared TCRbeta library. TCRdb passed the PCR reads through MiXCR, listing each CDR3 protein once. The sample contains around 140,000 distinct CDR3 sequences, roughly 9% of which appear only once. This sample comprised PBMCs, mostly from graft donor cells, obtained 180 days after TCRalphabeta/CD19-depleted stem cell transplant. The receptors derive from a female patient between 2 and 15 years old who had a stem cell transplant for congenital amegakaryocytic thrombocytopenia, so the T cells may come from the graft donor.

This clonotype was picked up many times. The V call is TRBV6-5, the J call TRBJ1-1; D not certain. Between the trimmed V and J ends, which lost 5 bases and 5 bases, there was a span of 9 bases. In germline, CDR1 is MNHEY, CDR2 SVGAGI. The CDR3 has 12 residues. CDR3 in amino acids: CASSTGFTEAFF. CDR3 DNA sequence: TGTGCCAGCAGTACGGGGTTTACTGAAGCTTTCTTT.

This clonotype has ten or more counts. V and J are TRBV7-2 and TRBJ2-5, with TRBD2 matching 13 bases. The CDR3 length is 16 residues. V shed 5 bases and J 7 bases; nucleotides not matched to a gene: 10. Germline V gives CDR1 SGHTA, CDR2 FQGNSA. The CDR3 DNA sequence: TGTGCCAGCAGCCTACATGGACTAGCGGGAGCAGGGACCCAGTACTTC. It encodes CASSLHGLAGAGTQYF.

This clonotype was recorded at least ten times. The CDR3 nucleotides are TGTGCCAGCAGCGCTCCCCCTCTGAAGGATACGCAGTATTTT. This translates into CASSAPPLKDTQYF. This chain connects TRBV9 to TRBJ2-3; unclear D gene. Per the germline V gene, CDR1 is SGDLS and CDR2 is YYNGEE. This CDR3 has 14 residues. Trimming cost V 3 bases and J 6 bases, with 14 bases left between them.

CDR3: CASSGGWNGYTF. Written as DNA, the CDR3 is TGTGCCAGCAGTGGCGGATGGAATGGCTACACCTTC. The chain has TRBV2 and TRBJ1-2; D remains unclear. CDR1 and CDR2 from the germline V gene are SNHLY and FYNNEI. Trimming shortened V by 4 bases and J by 6 bases, and 9 bases separated the two germline ends. This CDR3 has 12 residues.

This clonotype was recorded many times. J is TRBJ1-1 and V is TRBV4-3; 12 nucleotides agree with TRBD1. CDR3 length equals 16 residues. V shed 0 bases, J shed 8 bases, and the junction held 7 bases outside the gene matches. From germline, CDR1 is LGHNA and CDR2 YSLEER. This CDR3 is CASSQEGTGGAVEAFF. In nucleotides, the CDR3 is TGCGCCAGCAGCCAAGAGGGGACAGGGGGCGCGGTGGAAGCTTTCTTT.

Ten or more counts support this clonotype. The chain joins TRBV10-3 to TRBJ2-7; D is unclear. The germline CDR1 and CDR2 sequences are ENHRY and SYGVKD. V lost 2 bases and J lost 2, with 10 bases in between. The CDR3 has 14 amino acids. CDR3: CAISEIYSTYEQYF. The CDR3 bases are TGTGCCATCAGTGAGATCTACTCCACCTACGAGCAGTACTTC.

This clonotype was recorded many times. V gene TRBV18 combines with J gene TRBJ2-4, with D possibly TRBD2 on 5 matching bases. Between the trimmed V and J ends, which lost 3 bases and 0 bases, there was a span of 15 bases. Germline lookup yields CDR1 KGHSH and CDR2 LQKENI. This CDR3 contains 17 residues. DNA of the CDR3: TGTGCCAGCTCACCGAGTGAGGGAACTCTAGCCAAAAACATTCAGTACTTC. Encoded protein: CASSPSEGTLAKNIQYF.

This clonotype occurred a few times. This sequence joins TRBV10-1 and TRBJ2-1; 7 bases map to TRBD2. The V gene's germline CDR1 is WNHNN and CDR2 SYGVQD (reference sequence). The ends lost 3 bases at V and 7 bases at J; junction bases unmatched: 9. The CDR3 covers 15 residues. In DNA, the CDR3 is TGCGCCAGCAGTGATCTCGCGGGAGAAGAAAATGAGCAGTTCTTC. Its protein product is CASSDLAGEENEQFF.

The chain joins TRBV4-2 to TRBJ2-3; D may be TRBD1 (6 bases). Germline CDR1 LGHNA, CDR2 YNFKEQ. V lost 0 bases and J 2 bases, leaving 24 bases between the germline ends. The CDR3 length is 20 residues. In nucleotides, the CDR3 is TGTGCCAGCAGCCAAGATGCGCTAATTCGGGACACCGAAGACACAGATACGCAGTATTTT. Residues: CASSQDALIRDTEDTDTQYF.

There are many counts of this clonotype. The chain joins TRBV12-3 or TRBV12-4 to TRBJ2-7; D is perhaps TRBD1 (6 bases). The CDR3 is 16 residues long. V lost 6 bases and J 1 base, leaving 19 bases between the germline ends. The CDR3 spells CASSTPGAGSSYEQYF. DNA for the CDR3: TGTGCCAGCAGCACTCCAGGGGCGGGCAGTTCCTACGAGCAGTACTTC.

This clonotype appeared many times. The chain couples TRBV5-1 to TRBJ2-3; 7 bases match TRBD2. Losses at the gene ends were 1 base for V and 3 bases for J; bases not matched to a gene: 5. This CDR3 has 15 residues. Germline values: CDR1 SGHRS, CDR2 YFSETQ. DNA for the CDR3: TGCGCCAGCAGCTTGAGCACCGGGAGGACAGATACGCAGTATTTT. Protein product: CASSLSTGRTDTQYF. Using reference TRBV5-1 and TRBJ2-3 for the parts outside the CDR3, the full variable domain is KAGVTQTPRYLIKTRGQQVTLSCSPISGHRSVSWYQQTPGQGLQFLFEYFSETQRNKGNFPGRFSGRQFSNSRSEMNVSTLELGDSALYLCASSLSTGRTDTQYFGPGTRLTVL.

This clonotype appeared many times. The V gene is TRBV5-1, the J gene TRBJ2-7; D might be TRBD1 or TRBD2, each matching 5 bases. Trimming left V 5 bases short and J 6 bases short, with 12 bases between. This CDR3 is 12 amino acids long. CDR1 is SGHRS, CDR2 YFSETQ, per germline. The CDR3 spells CASSSRGAEQYF. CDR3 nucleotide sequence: TGCGCCAGCAGTTCCCGAGGGGCCGAGCAGTACTTC.

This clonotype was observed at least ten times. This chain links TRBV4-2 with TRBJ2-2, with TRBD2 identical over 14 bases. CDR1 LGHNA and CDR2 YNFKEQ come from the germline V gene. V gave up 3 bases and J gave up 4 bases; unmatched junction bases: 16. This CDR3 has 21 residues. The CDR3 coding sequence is TGTGCCAGCAGCCATCGGATTCCCGGGACTAGCGGGAGCTTCCCCACCGGGGAGCTGTTTTTT. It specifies CASSHRIPGTSGSFPTGELFF.

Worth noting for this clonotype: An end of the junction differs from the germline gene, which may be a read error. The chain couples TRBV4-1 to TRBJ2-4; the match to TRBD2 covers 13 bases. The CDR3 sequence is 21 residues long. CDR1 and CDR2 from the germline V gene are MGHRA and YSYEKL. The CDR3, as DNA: TGCGCCAGCAGCCGCCAATCCCGGACTAGCGGGGGCCTACTAGCCAACAACATTCAGTACTTC. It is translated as CASSRQSRTSGGLLANNIQYF.

The CDR3 DNA reads TGCAGTCGAGCGGGGGAAATGGAGACCCAGTACTTC. Protein product: CSRAGEMETQYF. This chain connects TRBV20-1 to TRBJ2-5; TRBD2 agrees at 8 bases. Germline values: CDR1 DFQATT, CDR2 SNEGSKA (reference sequence). This CDR3 has 12 amino acids. V shed 8 bases, J shed 5 bases, and the junction held 7 bases outside the gene matches.

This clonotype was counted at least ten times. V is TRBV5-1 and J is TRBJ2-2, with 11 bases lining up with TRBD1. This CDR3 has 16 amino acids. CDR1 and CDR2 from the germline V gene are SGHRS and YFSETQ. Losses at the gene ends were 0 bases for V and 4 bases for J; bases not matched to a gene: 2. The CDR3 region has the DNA TGCGCCAGCAGCTTGGCGGGGACAGGGGGCACCGGGGAGCTGTTTTTT. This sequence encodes CASSLAGTGGTGELFF.

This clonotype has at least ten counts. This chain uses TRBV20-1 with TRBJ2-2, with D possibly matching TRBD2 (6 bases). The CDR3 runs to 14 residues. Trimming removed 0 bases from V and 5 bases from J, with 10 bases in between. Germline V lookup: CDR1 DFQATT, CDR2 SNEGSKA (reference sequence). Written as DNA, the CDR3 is TGCAGTGCTAGAGATCGGGGGTCGACCGGGGAGCTGTTTTTT. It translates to CSARDRGSTGELFF.

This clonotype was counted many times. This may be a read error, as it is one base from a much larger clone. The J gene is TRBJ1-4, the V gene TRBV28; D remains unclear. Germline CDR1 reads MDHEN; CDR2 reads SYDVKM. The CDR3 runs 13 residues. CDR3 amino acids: CASILPGDEKLFF. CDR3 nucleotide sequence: TGTGCCAGCATTTTACCCGGAGATGAAAAACTGTTTTTT. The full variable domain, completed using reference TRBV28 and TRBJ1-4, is DVKVTQSSRYLVKRTGEKVFLECVQDMDHENMFWYRQDPGLGLRLIYFSYDVKMKEKGDIPEGYSVSREKKERFSLILESASTNQTSMYLCASILPGDEKLFFGSGTQLSVL.

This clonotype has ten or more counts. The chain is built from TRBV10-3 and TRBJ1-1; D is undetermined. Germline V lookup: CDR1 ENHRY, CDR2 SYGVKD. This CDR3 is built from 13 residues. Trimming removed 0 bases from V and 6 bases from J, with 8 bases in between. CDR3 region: CAISESGRAEAFF. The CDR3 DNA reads TGTGCCATCAGTGAGTCAGGACGGGCTGAAGCTTTCTTT.

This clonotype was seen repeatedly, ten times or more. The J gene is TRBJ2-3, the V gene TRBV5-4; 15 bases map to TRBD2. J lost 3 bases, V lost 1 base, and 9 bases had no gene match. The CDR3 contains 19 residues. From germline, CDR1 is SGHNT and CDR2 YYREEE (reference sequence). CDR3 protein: CASSLFGTSGRILTDTQYF. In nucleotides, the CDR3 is TGTGCCAGCAGCTTGTTTGGGACTAGCGGGAGGATTCTTACAGATACGCAGTATTTT.

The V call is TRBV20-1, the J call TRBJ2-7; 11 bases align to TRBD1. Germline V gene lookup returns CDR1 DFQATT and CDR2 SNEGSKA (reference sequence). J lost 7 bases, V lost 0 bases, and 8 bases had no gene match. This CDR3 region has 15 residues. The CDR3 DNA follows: TGCAGTGCTAGAGATGTGGGGACAGGGGGTGGGGAGCAGTACTTC. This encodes CSARDVGTGGGEQYF.

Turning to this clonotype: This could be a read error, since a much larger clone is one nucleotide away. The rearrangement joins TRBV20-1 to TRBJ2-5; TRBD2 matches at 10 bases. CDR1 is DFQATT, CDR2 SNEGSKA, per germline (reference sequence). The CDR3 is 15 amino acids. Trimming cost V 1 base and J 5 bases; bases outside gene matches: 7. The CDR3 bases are TGCAGTGCTAGAGGGACTAGCGGATTTCATGAGACCCAGTACTTC. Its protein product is CSARGTSGFHETQYF.

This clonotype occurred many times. Written as DNA, the CDR3 is TGCGCCAGCAGCCCCAATCCGGACAGGGGAAGGACCGGGGAGCTGTTTTTT. This codes for CASSPNPDRGRTGELFF. J is TRBJ2-2 and V is TRBV4-1; 9 positions match TRBD1. There are 17 residues in the CDR3. The germline V gene encodes CDR1 MGHRA and CDR2 YSYEKL. Germline trimming cut 4 bases from V and 5 bases from J; bases unmatched to any gene: 11.

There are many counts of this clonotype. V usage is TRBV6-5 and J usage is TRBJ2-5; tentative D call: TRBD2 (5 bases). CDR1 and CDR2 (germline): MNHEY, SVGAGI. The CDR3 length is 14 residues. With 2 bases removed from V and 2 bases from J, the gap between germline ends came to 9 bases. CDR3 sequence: CASSYPGTQETQYF. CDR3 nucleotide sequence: TGTGCCAGCAGTTACCCGGGAACACAAGAGACCCAGTACTTC.

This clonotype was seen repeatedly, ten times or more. In DNA, the CDR3 is TGTGCCAGCAGTCTGACCGATATCCTTGGCAATCAGCCCCAGCATTTT. This translates into CASSLTDILGNQPQHF. This chain joins TRBV12-3 or TRBV12-4 and TRBJ1-5, with D unclear. The CDR3 runs 16 residues. Trimming cost V 5 bases and J 2 bases, with 16 bases left between them.

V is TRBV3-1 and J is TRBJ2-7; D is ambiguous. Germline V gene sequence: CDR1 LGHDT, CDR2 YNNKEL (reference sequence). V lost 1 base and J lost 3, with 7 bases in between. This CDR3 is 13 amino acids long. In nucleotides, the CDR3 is TGTGCCAGCAGCCAAGGGGCTAGCTACGAGCAGTACTTC. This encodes CASSQGASYEQYF.

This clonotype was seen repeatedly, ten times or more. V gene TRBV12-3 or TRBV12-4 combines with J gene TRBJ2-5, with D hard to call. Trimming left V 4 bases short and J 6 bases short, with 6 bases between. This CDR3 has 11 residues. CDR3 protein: CASSYQKTQYF. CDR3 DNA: TGTGCCAGCAGTTATCAGAAGACCCAGTACTTC.

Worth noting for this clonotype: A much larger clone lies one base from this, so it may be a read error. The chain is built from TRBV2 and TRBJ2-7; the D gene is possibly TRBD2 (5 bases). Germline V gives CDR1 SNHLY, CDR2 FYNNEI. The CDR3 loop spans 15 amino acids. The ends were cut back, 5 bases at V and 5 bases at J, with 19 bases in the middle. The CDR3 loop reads CASSYERGRLHEQYF. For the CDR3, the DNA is TGTGCCAGCAGTTATGAAAGAGGGAGATTACACGAGCAGTACTTC.